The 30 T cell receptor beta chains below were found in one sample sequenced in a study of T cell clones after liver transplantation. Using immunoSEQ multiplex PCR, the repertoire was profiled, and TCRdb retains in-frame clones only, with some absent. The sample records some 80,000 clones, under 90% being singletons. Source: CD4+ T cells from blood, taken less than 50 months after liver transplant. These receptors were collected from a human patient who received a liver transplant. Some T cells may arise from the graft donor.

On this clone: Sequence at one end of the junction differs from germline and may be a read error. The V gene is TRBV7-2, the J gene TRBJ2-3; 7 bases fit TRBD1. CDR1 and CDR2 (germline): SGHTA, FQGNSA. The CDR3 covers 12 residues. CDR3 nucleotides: TGTGCCAGCAGCCCTCGGTCGGACAGGTTGGATTTT. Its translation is CASSPRSDRLDF.

The chain's CDR3 is CSVAVRRGETQYF. CDR3 nucleotides: TGCAGCGTTGCCGTCAGAAGGGGAGAGACCCAGTACTTC. This chain joins TRBV29-1 and TRBJ2-5, with D tentatively TRBD1 (5 bases). The CDR3 runs 13 residues. Trimming shortened V by 4 bases and J by 4 bases, and 13 bases separated the two germline ends. CDR1 SQVTM and CDR2 ANQGSEA come from the germline V gene.

The CDR3 loop reads CASSPRGGEYQRRDTQYF. For the CDR3, the DNA is TGTGCCAGCAGCCCCCGCGGCGGGGAGTATCAACGCCGAGATACGCAGTATTTT. This chain uses TRBV2 with TRBJ2-3; tentatively, D is TRBD2 (6 bases). Germline assignment: CDR1 SNHLY and CDR2 FYNNEI. CDR3 length equals 18 residues. V was trimmed by 6 bases and J by 5 bases, leaving 27 bases between them.

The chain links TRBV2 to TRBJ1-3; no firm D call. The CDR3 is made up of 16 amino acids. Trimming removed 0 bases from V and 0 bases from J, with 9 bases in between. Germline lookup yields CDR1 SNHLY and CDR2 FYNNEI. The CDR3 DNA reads TGTGCCAGCAGTGAAGCTGCAAAAAGCTCTGGAAACACCATATATTTT. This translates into CASSEAAKSSGNTIYF.

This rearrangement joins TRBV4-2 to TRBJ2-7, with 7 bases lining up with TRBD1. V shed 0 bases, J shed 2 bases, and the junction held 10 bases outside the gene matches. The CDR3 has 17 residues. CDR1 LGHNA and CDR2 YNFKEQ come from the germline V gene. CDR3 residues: CASSQEMIDGTAYEQYF. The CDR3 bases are TGTGCCAGCAGCCAAGAAATGATCGACGGGACAGCCTACGAGCAGTACTTC.

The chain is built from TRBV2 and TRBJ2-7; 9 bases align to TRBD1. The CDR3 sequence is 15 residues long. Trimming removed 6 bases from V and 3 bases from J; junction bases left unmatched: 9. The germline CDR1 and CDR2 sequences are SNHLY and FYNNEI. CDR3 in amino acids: CASRTGGSLSYEQYF. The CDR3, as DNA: TGTGCCAGCAGGACAGGGGGTTCCCTAAGCTACGAGCAGTACTTC. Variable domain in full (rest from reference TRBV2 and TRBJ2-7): EPEVTQTPSHQVTQMGQEVILRCVPISNHLYFYWYRQILGQKVEFLVSFYNNEISEKSEIFDDQFSVERPDGSNFTLKIRSTKLEDSAMYFCASRTGGSLSYEQYFGPGTRLTVT.

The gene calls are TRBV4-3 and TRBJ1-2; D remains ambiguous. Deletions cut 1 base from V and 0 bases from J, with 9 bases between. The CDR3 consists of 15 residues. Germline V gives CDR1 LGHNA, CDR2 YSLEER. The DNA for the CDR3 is TGCGCCAGCAGCCAAGCGGCCAGCACTAACTATGGCTACACCTTC. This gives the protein CASSQAASTNYGYTF.

CDR3 sequence: CASSPRTSGSGETQYF. CDR3 nucleotides: TGCGCCAGCAGCCCCCGGACTAGCGGGAGTGGAGAGACCCAGTACTTC. The V gene is TRBV5-1, the J gene TRBJ2-5; 13 positions agree with TRBD2. CDR3 length: 16 amino acids. V was pared by 4 bases and J by 4 bases, with 7 bases of the junction left unmatched. Germline CDR1 and CDR2: SGHRS and YFSETQ.

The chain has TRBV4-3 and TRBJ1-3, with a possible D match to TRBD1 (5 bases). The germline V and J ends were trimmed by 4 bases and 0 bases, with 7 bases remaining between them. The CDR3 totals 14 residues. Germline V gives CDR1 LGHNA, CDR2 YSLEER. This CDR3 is CASSRGSSGNTIYF. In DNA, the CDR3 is TGCGCCAGCAGCCGGGGGAGCTCTGGAAACACCATATATTTT.

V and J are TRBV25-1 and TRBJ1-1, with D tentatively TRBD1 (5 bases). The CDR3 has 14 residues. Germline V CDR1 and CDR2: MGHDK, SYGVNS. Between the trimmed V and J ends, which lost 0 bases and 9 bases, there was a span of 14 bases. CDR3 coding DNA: TGTGCCAGCAGTGAATATTCGGGAGGGGTACAAGCTTTCTTT. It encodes CASSEYSGGVQAFF.

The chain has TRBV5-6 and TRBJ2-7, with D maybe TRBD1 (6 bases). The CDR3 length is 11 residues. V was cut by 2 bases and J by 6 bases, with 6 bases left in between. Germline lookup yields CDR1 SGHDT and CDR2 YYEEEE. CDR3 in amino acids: CASSLGGEQYF. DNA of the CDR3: TGTGCCAGCAGCTTAGGGGGCGAGCAGTACTTC.

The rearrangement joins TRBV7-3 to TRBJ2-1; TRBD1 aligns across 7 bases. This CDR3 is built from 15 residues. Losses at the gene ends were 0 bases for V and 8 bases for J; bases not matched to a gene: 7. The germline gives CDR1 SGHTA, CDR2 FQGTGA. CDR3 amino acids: CASSLTGTARDEQFF. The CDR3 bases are TGTGCCAGCAGCTTAACCGGGACAGCCCGGGATGAGCAGTTCTTC.

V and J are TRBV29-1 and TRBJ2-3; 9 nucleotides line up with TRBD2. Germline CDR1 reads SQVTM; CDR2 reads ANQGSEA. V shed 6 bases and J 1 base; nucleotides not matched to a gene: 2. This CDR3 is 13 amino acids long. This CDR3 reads CSVLAGGTDTQYF. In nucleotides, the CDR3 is TGCAGCGTCTTAGCGGGAGGCACAGATACGCAGTATTTT.

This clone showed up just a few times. The CDR3 protein is CASSYSMAGEETQYF. DNA of the CDR3: TGTGCCAGCAGTTACTCGATGGCGGGGGAAGAGACCCAGTACTTC. The V and J genes are TRBV6-5 and TRBJ2-5; 7 bases agree with TRBD2. V was clipped by 0 bases and J by 3 bases; unmatched bases: 4. The CDR3 loop spans 15 amino acids. CDR1 and CDR2 (germline): MNHEY, SVGAGI.

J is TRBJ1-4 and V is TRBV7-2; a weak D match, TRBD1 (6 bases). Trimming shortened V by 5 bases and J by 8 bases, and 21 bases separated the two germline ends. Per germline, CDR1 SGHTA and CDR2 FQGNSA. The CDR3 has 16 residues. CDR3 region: CASSHYGDRTSEKLFF. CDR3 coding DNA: TGTGCCAGCAGCCACTACGGAGACAGGACTAGCGAAAAACTGTTTTTT.

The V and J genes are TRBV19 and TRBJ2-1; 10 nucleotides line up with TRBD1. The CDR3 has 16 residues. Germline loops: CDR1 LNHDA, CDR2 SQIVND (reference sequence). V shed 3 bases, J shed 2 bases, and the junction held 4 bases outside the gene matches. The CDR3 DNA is TGTGCCAGTAGTATCGGGGGACAGGGGCCCTACAATGAGCAGTTCTTC. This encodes CASSIGGQGPYNEQFF. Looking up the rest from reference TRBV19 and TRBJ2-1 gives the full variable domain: DGGITQSPKYLFRKEGQNVTLSCEQNLNHDAMYWYRQDPGQGLRLIYYSQIVNDFQKGDIAEGYSVSREKKESFPLTVTSAQKNPTAFYLCASSIGGQGPYNEQFFGPGTRLTVL.

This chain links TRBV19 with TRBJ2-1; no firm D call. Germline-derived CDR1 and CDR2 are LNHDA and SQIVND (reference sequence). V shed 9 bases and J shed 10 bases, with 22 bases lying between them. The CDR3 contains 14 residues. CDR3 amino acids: CASRYSGVVGEQFF. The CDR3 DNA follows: TGTGCCAGCCGATATAGTGGTGTGGTAGGGGAGCAGTTCTTC.

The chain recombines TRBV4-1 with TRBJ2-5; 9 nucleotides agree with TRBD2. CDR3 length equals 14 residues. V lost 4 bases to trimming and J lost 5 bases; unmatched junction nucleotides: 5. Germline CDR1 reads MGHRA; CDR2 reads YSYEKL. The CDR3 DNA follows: TGCGCCAGCAGCCGCCGGACTAGCGATGAGACCCAGTACTTC. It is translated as CASSRRTSDETQYF.

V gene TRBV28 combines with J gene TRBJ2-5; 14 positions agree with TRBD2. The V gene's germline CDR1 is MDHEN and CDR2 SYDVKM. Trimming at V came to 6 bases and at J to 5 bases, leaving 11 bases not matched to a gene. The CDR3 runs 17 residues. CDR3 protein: CASSQGARTSGRETQYF. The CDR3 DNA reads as TGTGCCAGCAGCCAAGGGGCCCGGACTAGCGGGAGGGAGACCCAGTACTTC.

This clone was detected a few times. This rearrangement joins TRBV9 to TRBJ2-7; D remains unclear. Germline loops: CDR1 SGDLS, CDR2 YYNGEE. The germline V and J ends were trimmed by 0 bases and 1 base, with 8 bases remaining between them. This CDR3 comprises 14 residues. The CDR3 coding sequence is TGTGCCAGCAGCGTAGGAACCCGGTCCTACGAGCAGTACTTC. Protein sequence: CASSVGTRSYEQYF.

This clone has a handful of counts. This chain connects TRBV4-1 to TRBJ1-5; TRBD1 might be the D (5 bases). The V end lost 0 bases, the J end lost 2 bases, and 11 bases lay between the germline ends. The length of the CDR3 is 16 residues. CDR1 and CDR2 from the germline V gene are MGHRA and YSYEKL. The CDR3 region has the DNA TGCGCCAGCAGCCAAGATGGGGGTCTGGGCAATCAGCCCCAGCATTTT. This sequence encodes CASSQDGGLGNQPQHF.

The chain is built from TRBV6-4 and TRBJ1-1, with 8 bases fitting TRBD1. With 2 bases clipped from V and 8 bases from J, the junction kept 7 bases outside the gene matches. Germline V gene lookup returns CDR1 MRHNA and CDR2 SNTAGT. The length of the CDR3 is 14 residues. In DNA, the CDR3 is TGTGCCAGCAGTGACACCGACAGGGGCGGCGAAGCTTTCTTT. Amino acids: CASSDTDRGGEAFF.

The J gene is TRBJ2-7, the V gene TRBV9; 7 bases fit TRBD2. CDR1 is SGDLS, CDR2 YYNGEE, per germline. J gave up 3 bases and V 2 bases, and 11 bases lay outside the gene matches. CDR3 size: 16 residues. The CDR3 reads CASSVDAGTINYEQYF. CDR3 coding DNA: TGTGCCAGCAGCGTCGATGCCGGGACTATAAACTACGAGCAGTACTTC.

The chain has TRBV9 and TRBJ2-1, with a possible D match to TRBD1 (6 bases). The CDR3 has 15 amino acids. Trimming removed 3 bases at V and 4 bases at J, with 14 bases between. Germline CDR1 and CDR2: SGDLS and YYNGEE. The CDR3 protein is CASSGYGQPYNEQFF. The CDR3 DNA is TGTGCCAGCAGCGGATACGGACAGCCTTACAATGAGCAGTTCTTC.

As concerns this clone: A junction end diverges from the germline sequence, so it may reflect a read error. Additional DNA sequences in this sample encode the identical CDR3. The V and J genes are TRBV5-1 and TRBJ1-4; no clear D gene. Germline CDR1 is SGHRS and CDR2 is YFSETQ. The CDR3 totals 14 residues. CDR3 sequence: CASSLGHGNEKLFF. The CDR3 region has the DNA TGCGCCAGCAGCTTGGGGCACGGTAATGAGAAACTGTTTTTT.

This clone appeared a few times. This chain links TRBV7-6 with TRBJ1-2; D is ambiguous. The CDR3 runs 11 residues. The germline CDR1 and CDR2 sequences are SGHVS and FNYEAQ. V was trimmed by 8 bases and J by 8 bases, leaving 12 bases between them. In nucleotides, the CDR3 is TGTGCCAGCCGAGGGTTAGGAGGCTACACCTTC. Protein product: CASRGLGGYTF.

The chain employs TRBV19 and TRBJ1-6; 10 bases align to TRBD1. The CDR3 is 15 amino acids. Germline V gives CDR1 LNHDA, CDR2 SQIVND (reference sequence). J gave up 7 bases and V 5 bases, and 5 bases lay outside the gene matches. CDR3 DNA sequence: TGTGCCAGTAGTCGCCAGGGACAGGGGAATTCACCCCTCCACTTT. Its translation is CASSRQGQGNSPLHF.

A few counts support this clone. CDR3 DNA sequence: TGTGCCAGCAGTTACTCACAGGGTCGGGAAAAACTGTTTTTT. This gives the protein CASSYSQGREKLFF. The chain links TRBV6-5 to TRBJ1-4; weak D call: TRBD1 (6 bases). Trimming pared 0 bases from V and 8 bases from J, leaving 10 bases between. The CDR3 loop spans 14 amino acids. The V gene's germline CDR1 is MNHEY and CDR2 SVGAGI.

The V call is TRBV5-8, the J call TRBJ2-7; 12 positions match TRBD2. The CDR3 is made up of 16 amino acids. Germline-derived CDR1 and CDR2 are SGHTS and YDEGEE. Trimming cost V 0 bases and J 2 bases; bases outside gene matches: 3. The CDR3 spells CASSLGLAGGTYEQYF. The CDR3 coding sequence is TGTGCCAGCAGCTTGGGGCTAGCGGGAGGGACCTACGAGCAGTACTTC.

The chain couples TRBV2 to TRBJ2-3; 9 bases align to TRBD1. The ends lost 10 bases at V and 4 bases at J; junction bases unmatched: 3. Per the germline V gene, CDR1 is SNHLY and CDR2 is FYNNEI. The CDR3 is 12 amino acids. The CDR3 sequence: CATGQGSDTQYF. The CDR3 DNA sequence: TGTGCCACAGGACAGGGGTCAGATACGCAGTATTTT.